This is a list of T cell receptor beta chains from one sample in a study of T-cell reconstitution after alpha-beta-depleted transplantation in children. TCRdb reprocessed the PCR reads with MiXCR, giving one entry per CDR3 protein. The data hold more than 200,000 distinct CDR3 sequences, with more than 7.5% observed a single time. The sequencing here drew on PBMCs from the stem cell graft donor, taken from the stem cell graft. These receptors were collected from a human donor who donated a stem cell graft to a child with SCID. Each CDR3 is given without its conserved first and last residue. The order of the fields is J gene, V gene, CDR3 protein.

TRBJ1-1 TRBV29-1 SVEYAGTTEAF
TRBJ1-5 TRBV10-3 AISDMQDQPQH
TRBJ2-3 TRBV7-7 ASSRGGGADTQY
TRBJ1-5 TRBV18 ASSPDPRSREGGNQPQH
TRBJ1-4 TRBV20-1 SAKILDGTPEGTNEKLF
TRBJ2-1 TRBV5-1 ASSLWGKNEQF
TRBJ1-1 TRBV3-1 ATSQPPGRGRRTEAF
TRBJ2-7 TRBV4-3 ASSQESFASGRTYEQY
TRBJ2-5 TRBV6-1 ASRNKIGRSKETQY
TRBJ2-7 TRBV7-9 ASSPGTYEQY
TRBJ2-4 TRBV12-3/TRBV12-4 ASSIGTGGATKNIQY
TRBJ2-7 TRBV20-1 SAIPSSYEQY
TRBJ2-3 TRBV4-2 ASSQESRGAFPDTQY
TRBJ1-2 TRBV28 ASSLPRMRFYGYT
TRBJ2-1 TRBV5-1 ASRPKQGARNEQS
TRBJ2-3 TRBV28 ASSLDHVTADTQY
TRBJ2-1 TRBV5-1 ASSWDSNEQF
TRBJ2-3 TRBV12-3/TRBV12-4 ASSLDRVTQY
TRBJ2-3 TRBV20-1 SARDVSGGETDTQY
TRBJ2-7 TRBV24-1 ATSDLNGLGKYEQY
TRBJ2-3 TRBV12-3/TRBV12-4 ASSSTTGGSTDTQY
TRBJ1-2 TRBV20-1 SARAGTGYGYT
TRBJ1-5 TRBV3-1 ASSDRDQPQH
TRBJ1-5 TRBV2 ASSPGSGGNQPQH
TRBJ1-5 TRBV6-1 ASATGFLGQPQH
TRBJ2-7 TRBV2 ASSVNLRGEQY
TRBJ1-2 TRBV20-1 SAGGANYGYT
TRBJ1-1 TRBV12-3/TRBV12-4 ATRRSGASTEAF
TRBJ2-7 TRBV20-1 SAIPPGQGYEQY
TRBJ2-7 TRBV6-1 ASSEQLSGQGSSYEQY
TRBJ1-2 TRBV12-3/TRBV12-4 ASSLWSYGYT
TRBJ2-2 TRBV5-1 ASSSRTSIGELF
TRBJ1-1 TRBV5-5 ASSLVPLLVMNTEAF
TRBJ1-1 TRBV12-5 ASGLVGDDRAWTEAF
TRBJ1-1 TRBV18 ASSPLDGGNTEAF
TRBJ2-3 TRBV5-1 TSSSSRFAADTQY
TRBJ1-3 TRBV10-2 ASKDRGVTIY
TRBJ2-7 TRBV20-1 SAINRQGFSYEQY
TRBJ2-3 TRBV20-1 STTSGATDTQY
TRBJ2-7 TRBV27 ASSPVVSWNPSSYEQY
TRBJ2-4 TRBV5-1 ASSPGTGGNIQY
TRBJ2-3 TRBV5-1 ASSLAVFTDTQY
TRBJ2-3 TRBV4-1 ASSQDRTGRDTQY
TRBJ2-2 TRBV5-1 ASSFIRAAGADTGELF
TRBJ1-2 TRBV18 ASSPSGNNYGYT
TRBJ1-5 TRBV20-1 SARSNNQPQH
TRBJ2-2 TRBV7-9 ASSLVGRLRNTGELF
TRBJ2-4 TRBV20-1 SARYLGDIQY
TRBJ1-2 TRBV20-1 SARVDGDYGYT
TRBJ2-1 TRBV5-4 ASSSERGATYNEQF
TRBJ1-5 TRBV5-1 ASSLGYNQPQH
TRBJ2-7 TRBV20-1 SAQGQGGEQY
TRBJ2-3 TRBV20-1 SAPAGSTDTQY
TRBJ1-2 TRBV5-1 ASSLGVTTNYGYT
TRBJ2-3 TRBV5-1 ASKKREDTQY